The 21 T cell receptor beta chains presented below share a single source sample, sequenced in a study of cytomegalovirus exposure and HLA in healthy donors. 60 Vbeta and 13 Jbeta primers were used in PCR. Only in-frame clones appear in the TCRdb table, and some are missing; sequencing was by immunoSEQ multiplex PCR. The data hold about 210,000 clones, with over 60% observed a single time. Sequenced: PBMCs. These receptor sequences come from a male donor in good health and CMV-seronegative.

This clone was seen just once. This rearrangement joins TRBV27 to TRBJ2-5; TRBD2 aligns across 10 bases. The J call may be incorrect, as the DNA end agrees better with TRBJ2-7. The CDR3 contains 15 residues. The germline V gene has CDR1 MNHEY and CDR2 SMNVEV (reference sequence). CDR3 in DNA: TGTGCCAGCAGTTTGAGACTAGCGGGCTCCTACGAGCAGTACTTC. It specifies CASSLRLAGSYEQYF.

This clone was seen once. The chain is built from TRBV5-1 and TRBJ1-2; the D gene is possibly TRBD1 (6 bases). This CDR3 is built from 18 residues. V was clipped by 2 bases and J by 3 bases, with 23 bases between them. Per the germline V gene, CDR1 is SGHRS and CDR2 is YFSETQ. CDR3 residues: CASSFPPQGVGRDYGYTF. CDR3 bases: TGCGCCAGCAGCTTCCCCCCACAGGGCGTGGGTCGGGACTATGGCTACACCTTC.

This chain uses TRBV7-9 with TRBJ2-5, with no clear D. Germline V gene data show CDR1 as SEHNR and CDR2 as FQNEAQ (reference sequence). V was shortened by 4 bases and J by 5 bases, with 8 bases between the two germline ends. The CDR3 sequence is 12 residues long. The CDR3 region is CASSSTAETQYF. The CDR3 DNA is TGTGCCAGCAGCTCGACTGCGGAGACCCAGTACTTC.

The J gene is TRBJ2-6, the V gene TRBV11-1; tentatively, D is TRBD2 (6 bases). Between the trimmed V and J ends, which lost 5 bases and 3 bases, there was a span of 17 bases. The germline V gene encodes CDR1 SGHAT and CDR2 FQDESV (reference sequence). The CDR3 is made up of 17 amino acids. The CDR3 DNA reads as TGTGCCAGCAGCCCAGGAAAGGGTAGCGGTGGGGCCAACGTCCTGACTTTC. Its translation is CASSPGKGSGGANVLTF.

V is TRBV7-9 and J is TRBJ2-7; D uncertain. Trimming removed 5 bases from V and 0 bases from J, with 11 bases in between. This CDR3 comprises 14 residues. Germline V CDR1 and CDR2: SEHNR, FQNEAQ (reference sequence). CDR3 DNA: TGTGCCAGCAGCCTGCCCCGCAGCTCCTACGAGCAGTACTTC. Protein: CASSLPRSSYEQYF.

This clone was seen only a few times. The J gene is TRBJ1-1, the V gene TRBV28; maybe TRBD1 (5 bases). The CDR3 is made up of 13 amino acids. Trimming removed 7 bases at V and 5 bases at J, with 14 bases between. Germline CDR1 reads MDHEN; CDR2 reads SYDVKM. Written as DNA, the CDR3 is TGTGCCAGCACCCTGACAGAGAAAACTGAAGCTTTCTTT. As protein: CASTLTEKTEAFF. The variable domain in full, completed from reference TRBV28 and TRBJ1-1, reads DVKVTQSSRYLVKRTGEKVFLECVQDMDHENMFWYRQDPGLGLRLIYFSYDVKMKEKGDIPEGYSVSREKKERFSLILESASTNQTSMYLCASTLTEKTEAFFGQGTRLTVV.

The sample holds a few counts of this clone. One end of the junction does not line up with germline, which may come from a read error. The V gene is TRBV7-9, the J gene TRBJ2-7, with D perhaps TRBD2 (6 bases). This CDR3 region has 14 residues. Germline lookup yields CDR1 SEHNR and CDR2 FQNEAQ (reference sequence). The CDR3, as DNA: TGTTCCAGCAGCTTAGAGGGCGGGGCCTACGAGCAGTACTTC. Its translation: CSSSLEGGAYEQYF.

The V and J genes are TRBV27 and TRBJ2-7, with D maybe TRBD2 (7 bases). V was pared by 3 bases and J by 5 bases, with 20 bases between. The CDR3 spans 16 residues. Per the germline V gene, CDR1 is MNHEY and CDR2 is SMNVEV (reference sequence). DNA of the CDR3: TGTGCCAGCAGTTTCGAGGGGGGGCTGGATGTGGACGAGCAGTACTTC. This gives the protein CASSFEGGLDVDEQYF.

The chain joins TRBV5-6 to TRBJ2-5; 7 bases are a match to TRBD2. V lost 0 bases, J lost 7 bases, and 6 bases stayed unmatched. The CDR3 sequence is 14 residues long. Per the germline V gene, CDR1 is SGHDT and CDR2 is YYEEEE. CDR3 protein: CASSLGKGGWTQYF. The CDR3, as DNA: TGTGCCAGCAGCTTGGGGAAGGGAGGGTGGACCCAGTACTTC.

The genes are TRBV15 and TRBJ2-2; 7 bases are a match to TRBD1. Germline loops: CDR1 LNHNV, CDR2 YYDKDF (reference sequence). This CDR3 is built from 15 residues. Trimming took 5 bases from V and 0 from J; bases not matched to a gene: 3. This CDR3 is CATSGDRANTGELFF. The CDR3 DNA reads TGTGCCACCAGCGGCGACAGGGCGAACACCGGGGAGCTGTTTTTT.

The J gene is TRBJ2-5, the V gene TRBV14; 8 nucleotides agree with TRBD1. This CDR3 is built from 15 residues. The V gene's germline CDR1 is SGHDN and CDR2 FVKESK. The junction had 9 bases not matched to a gene; V was cut back by 4 bases and J by 5 bases. DNA for the CDR3: TGTGCCAGCAGCCTCGCTCGGACAGGGCGGGAGACCCAGTACTTC. Protein: CASSLARTGRETQYF.

The chain couples TRBV5-4 to TRBJ1-4; 8 bases match TRBD1. The trim removed 6 bases at V and 10 bases at J, leaving 8 bases unmatched. The CDR3 totals 13 residues. Germline CDR1 and CDR2: SGHNT and YYREEE (reference sequence). The CDR3 protein is CASTPGGTGKLFF. The CDR3 DNA sequence: TGTGCCAGCACCCCCGGGGGGACAGGAAAACTGTTTTTT.

The gene calls are TRBV12-5 and TRBJ2-2, with 11 bases identical to TRBD1. The CDR3 sequence is 18 residues long. The V gene's germline CDR1 is LGHNT and CDR2 FRNRAP. V was clipped by 2 bases and J by 5 bases; unmatched bases: 10. Here the CDR3 reads CASGLISGTGGGTGELFF. The CDR3 DNA reads TGTGCTAGTGGTTTGATCTCCGGGACAGGGGGGGGAACCGGGGAGCTGTTTTTT.

V is TRBV2 and J is TRBJ1-1; 8 nucleotides agree with TRBD1. The CDR3 consists of 15 residues. Germline assignment: CDR1 SNHLY and CDR2 FYNNEI. J lost 5 bases, V lost 6 bases, and 11 bases had no gene match. CDR3 bases: TGTGCCAGCAGCAAACGGACAGGGTCAGGAACTGAAGCTTTCTTT. Translated, it gives CASSKRTGSGTEAFF.

The chain has TRBV6-5 and TRBJ1-2; D is perhaps TRBD1 (5 bases). This CDR3 has 14 residues. V shed 2 bases and J shed 5 bases, with 12 bases lying between them. Germline assignment: CDR1 MNHEY and CDR2 SVGAGI. The CDR3 nucleotides read TGTGCCAGCAGTTACATAGATGACAGTTATGGCTACACCTTC. The encoded protein is CASSYIDDSYGYTF.

This chain connects TRBV19 to TRBJ1-5; weak D call: TRBD1 (5 bases). The CDR3 totals 15 residues. Germline-derived CDR1 and CDR2 are LNHDA and SQIVND (reference sequence). The V gene lost 5 bases and the J gene lost 0 bases, with 11 bases spanning the gap. CDR3 loop: CASSGGTDSNQPQHF. CDR3 DNA sequence: TGTGCCAGTAGTGGCGGGACGGATAGCAATCAGCCCCAGCATTTT.

The rearrangement uses TRBV27 and TRBJ2-1; possible D gene TRBD2, 6 bases. Trimming removed 3 bases at V and 0 bases at J, with 9 bases between. The CDR3 sequence is 15 residues long. The V gene's germline CDR1 is MNHEY and CDR2 SMNVEV (reference sequence). The DNA for the CDR3 is TGTGCCAGCAGTTTGGAGGGGAGCTCCTACAATGAGCAGTTCTTC. Translating gives CASSLEGSSYNEQFF.

The chain has TRBV28 and TRBJ2-5; a weak D match, TRBD2 (5 bases). V was pared by 6 bases and J by 1 base, with 15 bases between. The CDR3 contains 15 residues. Per germline, CDR1 MDHEN and CDR2 SYDVKM. CDR3 residues: CASSHLQSGQETQYF. DNA for the CDR3: TGTGCCAGCAGCCATCTACAAAGCGGCCAAGAGACCCAGTACTTC.

The chain recombines TRBV11-2 with TRBJ2-2; maybe TRBD1 (6 bases). V lost 5 bases, J lost 4 bases, and 17 bases lay in between. The CDR3 covers 16 residues. CDR1 and CDR2 from the germline V gene are SGHAT and FQNNGV. The CDR3 DNA follows: TGTGCCAGCAGCCTAACCGGGACAACGATCACCGGGGAGCTGTTTTTT. Its translation is CASSLTGTTITGELFF.

The rearrangement links TRBV7-2 to TRBJ2-1, with 8 bases lining up with TRBD1. This CDR3 comprises 16 residues. The trim removed 5 bases at V and 7 bases at J, leaving 13 bases unmatched. The V gene's germline CDR1 is SGHTA and CDR2 FQGNSA. This CDR3 is CASSTNRRGLDNEQFF. CDR3 DNA: TGTGCCAGCAGCACGAACCGCAGGGGGCTAGATAATGAGCAGTTCTTC. The full variable domain, its missing parts supplied by reference TRBV7-2 and TRBJ2-1, is GAGVSQSPSNKVTEKGKDVELRCDPISGHTALYWYRQSLGQGLEFLIYFQGNSAPDKSGLPSDRFSAERTGGSVSTLTIQRTQQEDSAVYLCASSTNRRGLDNEQFFGPGTRLTVL.

V is TRBV18 and J is TRBJ2-2; 11 positions match TRBD2. Germline lookup yields CDR1 KGHSH and CDR2 LQKENI. The ends lost 3 bases at V and 5 bases at J; junction bases unmatched: 8. The CDR3 is made up of 17 amino acids. Here the CDR3 reads CASSPPTSSGRTGELFF. DNA for the CDR3: TGTGCCAGCTCACCGCCGACTTCTAGCGGGAGGACCGGGGAGCTGTTTTTT.